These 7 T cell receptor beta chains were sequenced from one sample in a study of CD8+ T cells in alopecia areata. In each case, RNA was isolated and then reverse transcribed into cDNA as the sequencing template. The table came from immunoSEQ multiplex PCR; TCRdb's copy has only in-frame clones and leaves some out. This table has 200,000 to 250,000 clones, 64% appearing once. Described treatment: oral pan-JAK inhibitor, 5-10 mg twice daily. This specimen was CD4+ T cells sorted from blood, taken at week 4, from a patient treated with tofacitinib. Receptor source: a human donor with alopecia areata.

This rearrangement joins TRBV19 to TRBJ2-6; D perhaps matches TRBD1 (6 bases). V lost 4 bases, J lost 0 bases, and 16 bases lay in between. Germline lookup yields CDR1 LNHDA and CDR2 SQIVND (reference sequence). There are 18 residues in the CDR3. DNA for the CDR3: TGTGCCAGTAGTACCCCCCAGGGGCTGTACTCTGGGGCCAACGTCCTGACTTTC. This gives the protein CASSTPQGLYSGANVLTF.

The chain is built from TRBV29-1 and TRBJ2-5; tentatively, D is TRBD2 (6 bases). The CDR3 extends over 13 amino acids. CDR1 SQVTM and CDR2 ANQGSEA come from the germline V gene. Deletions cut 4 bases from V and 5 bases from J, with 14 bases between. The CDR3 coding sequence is TGCAGCGTTGGCTCGGGACTTCTGGAGACCCAGTACTTC. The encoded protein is CSVGSGLLETQYF.

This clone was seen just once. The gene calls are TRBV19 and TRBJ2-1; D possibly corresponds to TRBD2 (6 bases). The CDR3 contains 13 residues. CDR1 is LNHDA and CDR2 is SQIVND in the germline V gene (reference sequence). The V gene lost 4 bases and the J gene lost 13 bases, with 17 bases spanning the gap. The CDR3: CASSTERGGDQFF. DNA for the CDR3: TGTGCCAGTAGTACCGAAAGGGGCGGGGATCAGTTCTTC.

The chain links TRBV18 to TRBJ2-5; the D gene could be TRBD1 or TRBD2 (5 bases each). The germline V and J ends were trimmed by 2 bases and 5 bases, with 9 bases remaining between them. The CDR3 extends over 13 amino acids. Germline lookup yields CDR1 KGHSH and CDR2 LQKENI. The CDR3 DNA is TGTGCCAGCTCACCAGGGGGTTCCGAGACCCAGTACTTC. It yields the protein CASSPGGSETQYF.

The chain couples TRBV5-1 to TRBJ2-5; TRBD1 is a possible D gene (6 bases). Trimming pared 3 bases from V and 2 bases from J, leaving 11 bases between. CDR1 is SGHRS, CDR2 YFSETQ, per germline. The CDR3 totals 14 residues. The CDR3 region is CASSSYDRQETQYF. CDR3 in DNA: TGCGCCAGCAGCTCCTACGACAGGCAAGAGACCCAGTACTTC.

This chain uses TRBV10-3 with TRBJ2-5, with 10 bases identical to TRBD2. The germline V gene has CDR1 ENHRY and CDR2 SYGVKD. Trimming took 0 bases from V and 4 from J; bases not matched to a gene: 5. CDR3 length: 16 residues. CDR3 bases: TGTGCCATCAGTGAGTCGAAGCTAGCGGGGGTAGAGACCCAGTACTTC. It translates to CAISESKLAGVETQYF.

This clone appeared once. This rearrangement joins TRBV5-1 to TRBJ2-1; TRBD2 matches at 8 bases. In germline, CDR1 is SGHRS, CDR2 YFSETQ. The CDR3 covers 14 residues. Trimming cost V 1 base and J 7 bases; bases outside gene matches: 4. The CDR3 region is CASSLLAGPNEQFF. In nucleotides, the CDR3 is TGCGCCAGCAGCTTGCTAGCGGGCCCGAATGAGCAGTTCTTC.